This TCR beta chain was sequenced in a study of cytomegalovirus exposure and HLA in healthy donors. Study findings and constraints: The study listed 164 cytomegalovirus-associated TCR beta chains.

The PCR made use of 60 Vbeta and 13 Jbeta primers. Assay: immunoSEQ multiplex PCR; the TCRdb copy retains only in-frame clones and omits some. The table has about 150,000 clones, roughly 80% seen once. In the case of this clone: Its specificity is not known.

The CDR3 has 15 amino acids. Germline V lookup: CDR1 LNHDA, CDR2 SQIVND (reference sequence). The V gene end was trimmed by 4 bases and the J gene end by 5 bases; junction bases not matched to a gene: 8. V gene TRBV19 combines with J gene TRBJ2-5, with 9 bases fitting TRBD2. This clonotype was obtained from a male donor in good health and CMV-seronegative. Sequenced sample: PBMCs. CDR3 protein: CASSKQFSGSETQYF. In DNA, the CDR3 is TGTGCCAGTAGTAAGCAATTTAGCGGGAGTGAGACCCAGTACTTC.